This entry is about one T cell receptor beta chain. The antigen remains unidentified. These data come from a study of T-cell reconstitution after alpha-beta-depleted transplantation in children. The CDR3 has 15 amino acids. J gave up 3 bases and V 10 bases, and 13 bases lay outside the gene matches. Germline V lookup: CDR1 ENHRY, CDR2 SYGVKD. Study-wide results and limits: Several hundred graft clones that had expanded were reportedly the source of alpha-beta T cells about two months after transplant. Some patients showed high day-60 TCRbeta diversity, which derived from surviving recipient T cells and thymic progenitors. From newly produced T cells came most of the T-cell counts and diversity one year after transplant.

Unique molecular identifiers tagged the TCRbeta library. TCRdb fed the PCR reads into MiXCR, producing one record per CDR3 protein. The table shows about 200,000 distinct CDR3 sequences, with 6.3% occurring only once. The chain uses TRBV10-3 and TRBJ2-7, with 9 bases matching TRBD1. The TCR comes from a girl under three years old with combined immunodeficiency, due to receive a stem cell transplant. The input for sequencing was PBMCs, taken before TCRalphabeta/CD19-depleted stem cell transplant. This CDR3 reads CASTGGRDLVYEQYF. As DNA, the CDR3 is TGTGCCAGTACAGGGGGCCGTGACCTGGTCTACGAGCAGTACTTC.